This entry lists 10 T cell receptor beta chains sequenced from one sample in a study of cytomegalovirus exposure and HLA in healthy donors. PCR amplification relied on 60 Vbeta primers (plus 13 Jbeta primers). Clones were sequenced by immunoSEQ multiplex PCR, and TCRdb holds only the in-frame ones, with some missing. Of under 200,000 clones in the sample, approximately 82% were seen once. Sequencing was done on a sample of PBMCs. Receptors were obtained from a male donor in good health and CMV-seropositive.

This rearrangement joins TRBV15 to TRBJ1-3, with D uncertain. The length of the CDR3 is 14 residues. The V and J ends lost 5 bases and 3 bases respectively, with 11 bases between them. Per germline, CDR1 LNHNV and CDR2 YYDKDF (reference sequence). As DNA, the CDR3 is TGTGCCACCAGCCCTTCTCGGGGTGGAAACACCATATATTTT. This encodes CATSPSRGGNTIYF.

The V call is TRBV6-1, the J call TRBJ1-6; TRBD1 matches at 7 bases. The CDR3 length is 13 residues. Unmatched junction bases numbered 4, after V lost 11 bases and J lost 3 bases. The germline V gene encodes CDR1 MNHNS and CDR2 SASEGT. The CDR3: CAEGTDYNSPLHF. The CDR3 nucleotides read TGTGCCGAAGGGACAGACTATAATTCACCCCTCCACTTT.

The rearrangement joins TRBV7-9 to TRBJ2-1; D not certain. CDR3 length equals 15 residues. Germline CDR1 reads SEHNR; CDR2 reads FQNEAQ (reference sequence). Trimming removed 5 bases at V and 7 bases at J, with 18 bases between. The DNA for the CDR3 is TGTGCCAGCAGCCCCTCTGAGGCGACGACGAATGAGCAGTTCTTC. Its protein product is CASSPSEATTNEQFF.

The gene calls are TRBV5-4 and TRBJ2-5, with 14 bases fitting TRBD2. The CDR3 runs 15 residues. V was pared by 4 bases and J by 2 bases, with 1 base of the junction left unmatched. CDR1 SGHNT and CDR2 YYREEE come from the germline V gene (reference sequence). The CDR3 DNA is TGTGCCAGCAGCGGGACTAGCGGGGGACAAGAGACCCAGTACTTC. Residues: CASSGTSGGQETQYF.

The chain recombines TRBV18 with TRBJ2-3, with a weak D call TRBD1 (5 bases). This CDR3 has 16 residues. Trimming cost V 5 bases and J 0 bases, with 15 bases left between them. Germline CDR1 reads KGHSH; CDR2 reads LQKENI. CDR3 sequence reads: CASSGFGAASTDTQYF. DNA of the CDR3: TGTGCCAGCTCAGGTTTTGGGGCAGCTAGCACAGATACGCAGTATTTT.

The gene calls are TRBV7-9 and TRBJ1-3; D not resolved. V was pared by 1 base and J by 4 bases, with 17 bases between. Looked up from germline, CDR1 is SEHNR and CDR2 is FQNEAQ (reference sequence). This CDR3 spans 17 amino acids. The CDR3 region has the DNA TGTGCCAGCAGCTTAGGTGGCCTCGATCGGGAGGGAAACACCATATATTTT. This gives the protein CASSLGGLDREGNTIYF.

V is TRBV5-6 and J is TRBJ2-3, with D possibly being TRBD2 (6 bases). The CDR3 extends over 14 amino acids. V was clipped by 7 bases and J by 1 base, with 13 bases between them. The germline CDR1 and CDR2 sequences are SGHDT and YYEEEE. As DNA, the CDR3 is TGTGCCAGCTTGTATAGGGAGGGCACAGATACGCAGTATTTT. Translation gives CASLYREGTDTQYF.

This clone was seen a single time. The chain is built from TRBV7-9 and TRBJ2-7; 9 bases match TRBD1. CDR3 length: 13 residues. V trimming: 4 bases; J trimming: 6 bases; junction bases outside the gene matches: 4. Germline CDR1 is SEHNR and CDR2 is FQNEAQ (reference sequence). The CDR3 DNA reads as TGTGCCAGCAGCTCCGGACAGGGGCGCGAGCAGTACTTC. Translated: CASSSGQGREQYF.

The CDR3 DNA is TGTGCCAGCAGCGTAGATCAGGGGGCTGGGTTCGAGCAGTACTTC. Encoded protein: CASSVDQGAGFEQYF. J is TRBJ2-7 and V is TRBV9; 8 bases are shared with TRBD1. Germline CDR1 SGDLS, CDR2 YYNGEE. V was clipped by 0 bases and J by 6 bases; unmatched bases: 8. This CDR3 is 15 amino acids long.

The rearrangement uses TRBV13 and TRBJ2-7, with 10 bases fitting TRBD1. CDR1 PRHDT and CDR2 FYEKMQ come from the germline V gene (reference sequence). V lost 6 bases to trimming and J lost 2 bases; unmatched junction nucleotides: 4. The CDR3 is 14 amino acids. The CDR3 is CASRAGQGTYEQYF. CDR3 coding DNA: TGTGCCAGCAGGGCGGGACAGGGGACCTACGAGCAGTACTTC. Looking up the rest from reference TRBV13 and TRBJ2-7 gives the full variable domain: AAGVIQSPRHLIKEKRETATLKCYPIPRHDTVYWYQQGPGQDPQFLISFYEKMQSDKGSIPDRFSAQQFSDYHSELNMSSLELGDSALYFCASRAGQGTYEQYFGPGTRLTVT.